Shown below are 5 T cell receptor beta chains from a single sample sequenced in a study of CD4+ T cells in melanoma. Data came from immunoSEQ multiplex PCR; TCRdb stores just in-frame clones and leaves some out. The sample has 11,000 or so clones; roughly 69% are singletons. The material sequenced was cells from a culture (not recorded whether cultured in vitro). The receptors were sampled from a human donor with melanoma.

The chain couples TRBV19 to TRBJ2-5; D tentatively reads TRBD1 or TRBD2 (6 bases each). Trimming cost V 3 bases and J 9 bases, with 17 bases left between them. Germline V gives CDR1 LNHDA, CDR2 SQIVND (reference sequence). This CDR3 comprises 14 residues. In nucleotides, the CDR3 is TGTGCCAGTAGTATTCGTCTGGGGGGCGAGGCCCAGTACTTC. Its protein is CASSIRLGGEAQYF.

The sample holds a few counts of this clone. CDR3 nucleotides: TGTGCCAGCAGCCCCGGGGCAGGGGGTAGCAATCAGCCCCAGCATTTT. Protein sequence: CASSPGAGGSNQPQHF. This chain uses TRBV9 with TRBJ1-5, with 7 bases identical to TRBD1. Germline assignment: CDR1 SGDLS and CDR2 YYNGEE. Trimming took 4 bases from V and 0 from J; bases not matched to a gene: 7. This CDR3 spans 16 amino acids.

The chain combines TRBV10-3 with TRBJ2-5; 13 nucleotides align to TRBD2. The CDR3 covers 16 residues. CDR1 is ENHRY and CDR2 is SYGVKD in the germline V gene. V was pared by 5 bases and J by 0 bases, with 3 bases of the junction left unmatched. The CDR3 region has the DNA TGTGCCATCAGTTGGACTAGCGGGGGTTACCAAGAGACCCAGTACTTC. Residues: CAISWTSGGYQETQYF.

This chain links TRBV5-5 with TRBJ2-5, with 7 bases identical to TRBD2. Germline-derived CDR1 and CDR2 are SGHKS and YYEKEE (reference sequence). The CDR3 extends over 12 amino acids. V lost 1 base to trimming and J lost 14 bases; unmatched junction nucleotides: 8. Here the CDR3 DNA reads TGTGCCAGCAGCTTGATATCGTCGGGGGGTTACTTC. Its translation is CASSLISSGGYF. Complete variable domain (other parts from reference TRBV5-5 and TRBJ2-5): DAGVTQSPTHLIKTRGQQVTLRCSPISGHKSVSWYQQVLGQGPQFIFQYYEKEERGRGNFPDRFSARQFPNYSSELNVNALLLGDSALYLCASSLISSGGYFGPGTRLLVL.

The chain is built from TRBV2 and TRBJ1-1; D is unclear. V lost 7 bases, J lost 0 bases, and 6 bases lay in between. Per germline, CDR1 SNHLY and CDR2 FYNNEI. CDR3 size: 12 residues. The CDR3 coding sequence is TGTGCCAGCAAGAGGTTGAACACTGAAGCTTTCTTT. It yields the protein CASKRLNTEAFF. Together with reference TRBV2 and TRBJ1-1, the CDR3 gives the full variable domain: EPEVTQTPSHQVTQMGQEVILRCVPISNHLYFYWYRQILGQKVEFLVSFYNNEISEKSEIFDDQFSVERPDGSNFTLKIRSTKLEDSAMYFCASKRLNTEAFFGQGTRLTVV.